This entry lists 4 T cell receptor beta chains sequenced from one sample in a study. A single record per CDR3 protein comes from TCRdb applying MiXCR to the 5' RACE reads. In the table there are under 35,000 distinct CDR3 sequences, roughly 24% of which are singletons. The source material was naive CD4+ T cells sorted from a lymph node. Described subset: naive CD4+ T cells, CD4+CD45RA+CD25-. Receptors originate from a female donor with breast cancer.

The chain is built from TRBV4-3 and TRBJ2-2; 10 bases agree with TRBD2. The ends lost 1 base at V and 5 bases at J; junction bases unmatched: 4. CDR1 and CDR2 from the germline V gene are LGHNA and YSLEER. The CDR3 is made up of 16 amino acids. The CDR3 nucleotides are TGCGCCAGCAGCCAAGGACTAGCGGGTAATACCGGGGAGCTGTTTTTT. Protein sequence: CASSQGLAGNTGELFF.

In its sample, this clonotype ranks as medium-sized (0.01 to 0.1%). The chain employs TRBV6-2 or TRBV6-3 and TRBJ1-5; D uncertain. Trimming cost V 7 bases and J 1 base, with 11 bases left between them. There are 14 residues in the CDR3. Per the germline V gene, CDR1 is MNHEY and CDR2 is SVGEGT. CDR3 sequence reads: CASIPGGSNQPQHF. CDR3 sequence (DNA): TGTGCCAGCATCCCGGGTGGGAGCAATCAGCCCCAGCATTTT.

There are many counts of this clonotype. V usage is TRBV7-2 and J usage is TRBJ1-5; D not resolved. Germline V lookup: CDR1 SGHTA, CDR2 FQGNSA. CDR3 length: 15 residues. Trimming took 3 bases from V and 0 from J, leaving 9 bases between them. DNA of the CDR3: TGTGCCAGCAGCTTGTGGGCGGCTAGCAATCAGCCCCAGCATTTT. Its protein product is CASSLWAASNQPQHF.

The sample holds a few counts of this clonotype. The rearrangement uses TRBV11-3 and TRBJ2-3, with 8 bases lining up with TRBD2. CDR3 length equals 15 residues. Trimming at V came to 5 bases and at J to 5 bases, leaving 9 bases not matched to a gene. The germline gives CDR1 SGHNT, CDR2 YENEEA. DNA of the CDR3: TGTGCCAGCAGCCCAACTAGCGGCTCGGGAGATACGCAGTATTTT. Amino acids: CASSPTSGSGDTQYF. The variable domain in full, with the rest retrieved from reference TRBV11-3 and TRBJ2-3, is EAGVVQSPRYKIIEKKQPVAFWCNPISGHNTLYWYLQNLGQGPELLIRYENEEAVDDSQLPKDRFSAERLKGVDSTLKIQPAELGDSAVYLCASSPTSGSGDTQYFGPGTRLTVL.